The source of this T cell receptor (beta chain) is a study of tumor and adjacent non-tumor tissue in lung cancer. Study in general: The patients, approximately 9 men and 5 or 6 women, were about 30 to 76 with stage I to III disease. General observations from the study: Normal lung showed higher cumulative top 100 clone frequency than tumor. Patients with more diverse tumor TCRs had worse survival.

Three rounds of nested PCR, following a modified ARM-PCR protocol, produced the TCRbeta library. Each CDR3 protein is one row after TCRdb ran MiXCR on the multiplex PCR reads. The table lists approximately 130,000 distinct CDR3 sequences, about 66% of them singletons. No cell sorting was done before RNA was extracted from the tissue. As regards this clonotype: Its antigen is unknown. Likely a read error: the CDR3 ends without its conserved phenylalanine or tryptophan.

Germline lookup yields CDR1 MDHEN and CDR2 SYDVKM. Trimming stripped 4 bases from V and 0 bases from J, with 19 bases between. This CDR3 has 18 residues. The sequence was obtained from a man aged 25 to 45 with non-small cell lung cancer. The chain has TRBV28 and TRBJ2-1; D remains unclear. The sequencing input was lung tumor tissue. In nucleotides, the CDR3 is TGTGCCAGCAGTTCCCCCATAGTGGAAAAGAGCTCCTACAATGAGCAGTTCTCC. Protein: CASSSPIVEKSSYNEQFS.